A single sample is the source of the 30 T cell receptor beta chains below, sequenced in a study of T cell responses to AZD1222 COVID-19 vaccine. Data came from immunoSEQ multiplex PCR; TCRdb stores just in-frame clones and leaves some out. The data show more than 75,000 clones, 83% seen once. The input for sequencing was peripheral blood, taken 28 days after the second AZD1222 dose. All receptors derive from an adult who received the AZD1222 COVID-19 vaccine.

The V gene is TRBV18, the J gene TRBJ2-7; 9 bases line up with TRBD1. The trim removed 2 bases at V and 0 bases at J, leaving 5 bases unmatched. From germline, CDR1 is KGHSH and CDR2 LQKENI. The CDR3 is 16 residues long. CDR3 sequence: CASSPTGTGSSYEQYF. The CDR3 DNA follows: TGTGCCAGCTCACCAACTGGGACAGGGAGCTCCTACGAGCAGTACTTC. The full variable domain, its missing parts supplied by reference TRBV18 and TRBJ2-7, is NAGVMQNPRHLVRRRGQEARLRCSPMKGHSHVYWYRQLPEEGLKFMVYLQKENIIDESGMPKERFSAEFPKEGPSILRIQQVVRGDSAAYFCASSPTGTGSSYEQYFGPGTRLTVT.

This sequence joins TRBV5-6 and TRBJ2-6; D gene uncertain. Germline loops: CDR1 SGHDT, CDR2 YYEEEE. The CDR3 consists of 16 residues. Trimming took off 4 bases at V and 1 base at J, with 12 bases between the two ends. CDR3 bases: TGTGCCAGCAGCCAAGGACCCGGATCTGGGGCCAACGTCCTGACTTTC. As protein: CASSQGPGSGANVLTF.

The V gene is TRBV15, the J gene TRBJ2-7; D is ambiguous. Germline assignment: CDR1 LNHNV and CDR2 YYDKDF (reference sequence). The CDR3 length is 14 residues. Trimming took 1 base from V and 2 from J, leaving 9 bases between them. The CDR3 sequence is CATSRVVGTYEQYF. The CDR3 nucleotides are TGTGCCACCAGCAGAGTTGTCGGAACCTACGAGCAGTACTTC.

The chain employs TRBV19 and TRBJ2-1, with 10 nucleotides matching TRBD2. This CDR3 has 15 residues. Germline lookup yields CDR1 LNHDA and CDR2 SQIVND (reference sequence). Trimming cost V 7 bases and J 6 bases; bases outside gene matches: 9. CDR3 sequence: CASKPPGLATNEQFF. CDR3 sequence (DNA): TGTGCCAGTAAACCGCCGGGACTAGCGACCAATGAGCAGTTCTTC.

This rearrangement joins TRBV7-9 to TRBJ1-1; D possibly corresponds to TRBD1 (6 bases). Germline V CDR1 and CDR2: SEHNR, FQNEAQ (reference sequence). The V end was cut by 5 bases, the J end by 1 base, with 11 bases between. The length of the CDR3 is 14 residues. The CDR3 sequence: CASSTRGANTEAFF. The CDR3 bases are TGTGCCAGCAGCACCAGGGGTGCGAACACTGAAGCTTTCTTT.

V and J are TRBV5-1 and TRBJ1-1; D is unresolved. V was shortened by 6 bases and J by 0 bases, with 6 bases between the two germline ends. This CDR3 is built from 12 residues. Germline CDR1 SGHRS, CDR2 YFSETQ. The CDR3 coding sequence is TGCGCCAGCAAGCAGGTGAACACTGAAGCTTTCTTT. It translates to CASKQVNTEAFF.

This rearrangement joins TRBV7-3 to TRBJ1-1, with 7 bases lining up with TRBD1. The ends lost 6 bases at V and 2 bases at J; junction bases unmatched: 3. CDR1 and CDR2 from the germline V gene are SGHTA and FQGTGA. The CDR3 has 13 amino acids. The CDR3 DNA is TGTGCCAGCAGGCGGGACAGAAACACTGAAGCTTTCTTT. Its protein is CASRRDRNTEAFF.

V gene TRBV6-2 or TRBV6-3 combines with J gene TRBJ2-2; tentatively, D is TRBD1 (5 bases). Per the germline V gene, CDR1 is MNHEY and CDR2 is SVGEGT. Trimming took off 2 bases at V and 5 bases at J, with 12 bases between the two ends. The CDR3 runs 15 residues. The CDR3 sequence: CASSYAGYRTGELFF. The CDR3 DNA is TGTGCCAGCAGTTACGCAGGGTATAGGACCGGGGAGCTGTTTTTT.

This chain joins TRBV4-3 and TRBJ2-5; 12 bases are shared with TRBD2. The length of the CDR3 is 16 residues. J gave up 4 bases and V 1 base, and 4 bases lay outside the gene matches. Germline V gene lookup returns CDR1 LGHNA and CDR2 YSLEER. For the CDR3, the DNA is TGCGCCAGCAGCCAAGGACTAGCGGGAGCGGGAGAGACCCAGTACTTC. Translated, it gives CASSQGLAGAGETQYF.

The J gene is TRBJ1-6, the V gene TRBV28; 7 positions agree with TRBD1. Looked up from germline, CDR1 is MDHEN and CDR2 is SYDVKM. After removal of 7 bases from V and 6 bases from J, the junction contained 9 bases not matched to a gene. This CDR3 is 15 amino acids long. This CDR3 reads CASIFRGDSNSPLHF. The DNA for the CDR3 is TGTGCCAGCATCTTTAGAGGGGACAGTAATTCACCCCTCCACTTT.

This sequence joins TRBV11-3 and TRBJ1-6; D gene unclear. The V end was cut by 5 bases, the J end by 8 bases, with 7 bases between. Germline V lookup: CDR1 SGHNT, CDR2 YENEEA. The CDR3 extends over 12 amino acids. This CDR3 reads CASSDGYSPLHF. The CDR3 DNA reads as TGTGCCAGCAGCGACGGTTATTCACCCCTCCACTTT.

V gene TRBV5-1 combines with J gene TRBJ2-2; weak D call: TRBD2 (5 bases). Germline V gene data show CDR1 as SGHRS and CDR2 as YFSETQ. This CDR3 comprises 14 residues. V lost 4 bases to trimming and J lost 5 bases, with 12 bases between them. CDR3 nucleotides: TGCGCCAGCAGCCTGGATCGAGGGACCGGGGAGCTGTTTTTT. Translation gives CASSLDRGTGELFF.

The J gene is TRBJ2-7, the V gene TRBV12-3 or TRBV12-4; D possibly corresponds to TRBD1 (6 bases). This CDR3 region has 12 residues. V lost 5 bases and J 6 bases, leaving 11 bases between the germline ends. The CDR3 DNA follows: TGTGCCAGCAGTATGGACAGTTTCGAGCAGTACTTC. Translating gives CASSMDSFEQYF.

The genes are TRBV9 and TRBJ2-7; 9 bases align to TRBD1. CDR1 is SGDLS and CDR2 is YYNGEE in the germline V gene. The CDR3 has 14 residues. The V gene end was trimmed by 0 bases and the J gene end by 2 bases; junction bases not matched to a gene: 0. The CDR3 coding sequence is TGTGCCAGCAGCGTAGGACAGGGGGCCTACGAGCAGTACTTC. The encoded protein is CASSVGQGAYEQYF.

V gene TRBV11-3 combines with J gene TRBJ2-2; D remains unclear. This CDR3 has 17 residues. Trimming shortened V by 3 bases and J by 0 bases, and 14 bases separated the two germline ends. CDR1 SGHNT and CDR2 YENEEA come from the germline V gene. CDR3 bases: TGTGCCAGCAGCTTCGGCCGCTGGGAAGCGAACACCGGGGAGCTGTTTTTT. This sequence encodes CASSFGRWEANTGELFF.

Only a few counts were recorded for this clone. The chain combines TRBV5-8 with TRBJ1-2; 8 bases line up with TRBD1. The germline CDR1 and CDR2 sequences are SGHTS and YDEGEE. This CDR3 spans 15 amino acids. Germline trimming cut 6 bases from V and 4 bases from J; bases unmatched to any gene: 11. CDR3 nucleotide sequence: TGTGCCAGCAACAATATGGACAGGGATACCTATGGCTACACCTTC. Amino acid sequence: CASNNMDRDTYGYTF.

The CDR3 loop is CASSQDLRSSGNTIYF. CDR3 nucleotides: TGCGCCAGCAGCCAAGATTTAAGGAGCTCTGGAAACACCATATATTTT. The V and J genes are TRBV4-1 and TRBJ1-3; D remains unclear. CDR3 length: 16 amino acids. Trimming pared 0 bases from V and 0 bases from J, leaving 9 bases between. Per the germline V gene, CDR1 is MGHRA and CDR2 is YSYEKL.

The rearrangement joins TRBV15 to TRBJ2-1; D could derive from TRBD1 or TRBD2 (5 bases each). Between the trimmed V and J ends, which lost 5 bases and 1 base, there was a span of 18 bases. Germline values: CDR1 LNHNV, CDR2 YYDKDF (reference sequence). The CDR3 has 17 residues. Here the CDR3 DNA reads TGTGCCACCAGCCTCTACCAGGGAGCCGAATCCTACAATGAGCAGTTCTTC. Translating it yields CATSLYQGAESYNEQFF.

This clone was picked up a small number of times. The chain employs TRBV5-4 and TRBJ2-7, with D uncertain. The CDR3 totals 15 residues. Germline lookup yields CDR1 SGHNT and CDR2 YYREEE (reference sequence). The ends were cut back, 5 bases at V and 0 bases at J, with 15 bases in the middle. Here the CDR3 DNA reads TGTGCCAGCAGGATGGATGCGGCCTCCTCCTACGAGCAGTACTTC. Translating gives CASRMDAASSYEQYF.

The gene calls are TRBV12-3 or TRBV12-4 and TRBJ1-5, with D unclear. This CDR3 region has 13 residues. Trimming removed 1 base from V and 5 bases from J, with 6 bases in between. The CDR3 region has the DNA TGTGCCAGCAGTTTAGGGATTTATCAGCCCCAGCATTTT. Protein sequence: CASSLGIYQPQHF.

V and J are TRBV27 and TRBJ2-3, with D maybe TRBD1 (5 bases). The V gene's germline CDR1 is MNHEY and CDR2 SMNVEV (reference sequence). V lost 6 bases and J lost 3, with 13 bases in between. The CDR3 totals 14 residues. CDR3 DNA sequence: TGTGCCAGCAGCCTAGTTCGGACAACAGATACGCAGTATTTT. This codes for CASSLVRTTDTQYF.

V is TRBV27 and J is TRBJ1-4; 8 bases are a match to TRBD1. CDR1 is MNHEY, CDR2 SMNVEV, per germline (reference sequence). The CDR3 is made up of 18 amino acids. The V gene end was trimmed by 5 bases and the J gene end by 4 bases; junction bases not matched to a gene: 15. The CDR3 loop reads CASSPLIIRGLNNEKLFF. In nucleotides, the CDR3 is TGTGCCAGCAGTCCACTCATAATCAGGGGGCTCAATAATGAAAAACTGTTTTTT.

The rearrangement links TRBV28 to TRBJ2-6; D call uncertain. Trimming took off 8 bases at V and 0 bases at J, with 5 bases between the two ends. The CDR3 extends over 13 amino acids. CDR1 and CDR2 from the germline V gene are MDHEN and SYDVKM. The CDR3 nucleotides are TGTGCCAGCGTGGTCTCTGGGGCCAACGTCCTGACTTTC. Protein product: CASVVSGANVLTF.

The genes are TRBV28 and TRBJ2-5; D is unclear. CDR1 is MDHEN, CDR2 SYDVKM, per germline. The CDR3 sequence is 13 residues long. Trimming cost V 7 bases and J 5 bases, with 14 bases left between them. Here the CDR3 reads CASKGRLEETQYF. CDR3 DNA: TGTGCCAGCAAGGGTCGACTGGAGGAGACCCAGTACTTC. The full variable domain, with the rest looked up from reference TRBV28 and TRBJ2-5, is DVKVTQSSRYLVKRTGEKVFLECVQDMDHENMFWYRQDPGLGLRLIYFSYDVKMKEKGDIPEGYSVSREKKERFSLILESASTNQTSMYLCASKGRLEETQYFGPGTRLLVL.

The V call is TRBV24-1, the J call TRBJ2-7; 8 nucleotides align to TRBD1. The CDR3 loop spans 16 amino acids. Looked up from germline, CDR1 is KGHDR and CDR2 is SFDVKD. With 4 bases clipped from V and 2 bases from J, the junction kept 9 bases outside the gene matches. In DNA, the CDR3 is TGTGCCACCAGTGACCCGGGACAGGATCGGCCCTACGAGCAGTACTTC. Protein product: CATSDPGQDRPYEQYF.

The V and J genes are TRBV11-1 and TRBJ1-6; no clear D gene. CDR3 length: 14 amino acids. V lost 5 bases to trimming and J lost 9 bases, with 14 bases between them. Germline lookup yields CDR1 SGHAT and CDR2 FQDESV (reference sequence). CDR3: CASSHRYIGSPLHF. The DNA of the CDR3 is TGTGCCAGCAGCCACCGGTATATTGGTTCACCCCTCCACTTT.

This chain's CDR3 is CASSGRTGGKPNYGYTF. CDR3 bases: TGTGCCAGCAGTGGAAGGACAGGGGGGAAACCTAACTATGGCTACACCTTC. The V gene is TRBV27, the J gene TRBJ1-2; 10 nucleotides align to TRBD1. Germline-derived CDR1 and CDR2 are MNHEY and SMNVEV (reference sequence). J was trimmed by 0 bases and V by 5 bases; bases with no gene match: 9. The CDR3 sequence is 17 residues long.

The chain uses TRBV27 and TRBJ1-5; maybe TRBD1 (6 bases). The germline V gene encodes CDR1 MNHEY and CDR2 SMNVEV (reference sequence). With 4 bases removed from V and 0 bases from J, the gap between germline ends came to 13 bases. This CDR3 contains 16 residues. For the CDR3, the DNA is TGTGCCAGCAGTTCAACCACAGGGTATAGCAATCAGCCCCAGCATTTT. This encodes CASSSTTGYSNQPQHF.

This clone turned up a few times. J is TRBJ1-4 and V is TRBV5-8; the D is unclear. The CDR3 is 16 amino acids. CDR1 and CDR2 (germline): SGHTS, YDEGEE. Trimming stripped 0 bases from V and 0 bases from J, with 9 bases between. CDR3 nucleotides: TGTGCCAGCAGCTTGGGAGGTTTTGCAACTAATGAAAAACTGTTTTTT. Protein sequence: CASSLGGFATNEKLFF.

V usage is TRBV5-8 and J usage is TRBJ1-1; 9 nucleotides line up with TRBD1. The CDR3 loop spans 13 amino acids. Looked up from germline, CDR1 is SGHTS and CDR2 is YDEGEE. The J segment lost 10 bases and the V segment lost 2 bases, leaving 6 bases of the junction unmatched. Here the CDR3 reads CASSLQGARVAFF. In DNA, the CDR3 is TGTGCCAGCAGCTTACAGGGGGCGCGGGTAGCTTTCTTT.